Reported below is one T cell receptor beta chain. This clone's antigen is unknown. One base away there is no much larger clone; base qualities are not given. This sample was taken from a study of cytomegalovirus exposure and HLA in healthy donors (TCRdb year 2017). As for the study more broadly: An earlier analysis of 587 of the donors reported about 300 Gb of sequence data and around 110 million unique TCR beta sequences obtained from 180 million or so T cells. The study combined high-throughput TCR immunosequencing, statistical association of individual TCRs with disease status, and machine learning to predict cytomegalovirus infection status. An early release covering 550 to 650 HLA-typed donors comprised approximately 300 gigabases of sequencing data and tens of millions of unique TCR sequences. To study patterns of TCR occurrence, a later analysis re-analyzed previously published TCR beta repertoires from 666 donors and added high-resolution HLA genotyping. Genome-wide SNP genotypes for about 55% of the roughly 670 donors were used in a later genetic analysis, which treated that subset as a discovery cohort. Alongside the repertoire data, information on donor age, sex, ethnicity and CMV serostatus was compiled. On average, 235,054 unique TCR beta nucleotide sequences were sequenced per donor among roughly 430 genotyped donors of the cohort, with roughly 18% of those sequences being non-productive. Rather than drawing on any new phenotypic data, the later analysis identified candidate immune exposures from TCR beta sequences and the way those sequences occurred across donors. The number of typed donors differed by locus: about 620-630 for A, B, C, DRB1 and DQB1; 500 to 550 for DQA1; fewer than 610 for DPA1; and some 470 for DPB1. Of the 398 genotyped donors, around 81% fell in the genetic ancestry cluster associated with self-reported Caucasian donors. To decide whether each TCR beta V gene segment behaved as functional or pseudogenic, an earlier analysis of approximately 620 of the donors relied on high-throughput TCR beta sequencing. Every discovery cohort repertoire had been produced on one sequencing platform. Because of strong linkage in the cohort, roughly five DR-DQ haplotypes were treated as single units for association and clustering. The study aimed to test whether signatures of past pathogen exposure could be identified by cataloging public T cell receptors. Class I and class II HLA loci were covered by the typing at four-digit resolution. In addition to the first cohort of 666 subjects, a separate validation cohort of under 150 different subjects was used. Using immunosequencing, the study profiled T cell repertoires from fewer than 850 subjects and related those repertoires to cytomegalovirus serostatus.

Looking up the germline V gene (reference sequence) yields CDR1 LNHNV and CDR2 YYDKDF. Spanning cysteine to phenylalanine, the CDR3 consists of 19 amino acids. The kept DNA is CDR3 alone, 57 bases in frame from the first base. The germline V and J ends show losses of 0 bases and 1 base respectively, and no gene match explains 13 bases of the junction. In total, roughly 710 healthy bone marrow donors made up the cohort. At the time of sampling, every cohort member was nominally healthy, though immune exposures that went unrecorded were likely present. The donor was CMV seronegative and was included in the group of several hundred seronegative cohort members. A peripheral blood sample was provided by each donor, and peripheral blood mononuclear cells were used for TCR beta sequencing. The Qiagen DNeasy Blood Extraction Kit was used to extract genomic DNA from the blood cell samples. The library was built by means of the immunoSEQ multiplex PCR assay. The multiplex PCR relied on a mix of 60 forward primers for TCR Vbeta segments and 13 reverse primers for TCR Jbeta segments. Amplification of the CDR3 region of rearranged TCR beta genes was performed with a multiplex PCR assay on genomic DNA. The amplified TCR beta libraries were sequenced on the Illumina HiSeq System as 87-base-pair reads. Per the source publication's procedure: Across the roughly 640 repertoires, a later analysis counted 75 million to 90 million unique TCR beta chains, about 10 million of which were shared by at least two donors. Raw reads were error-corrected and collapsed into unique sequences by a nearest-neighbor algorithm in which closely related sequences were merged to remove PCR and sequencing errors. Alignment of CDR3 sequences to IMGT reference sequences was used to assign V, D and J gene segments. For a sequence to be retained, a match of at least six nucleotides to both a V gene segment and a J gene segment was required. A rearrangement was called productive if the CDR3 had no stop codons and remained in frame with V and J, and every other rearrangement was called non-productive. Following IMGT convention, CDR3 was defined as the stretch from the second conserved V-encoded cysteine up to the conserved J-encoded phenylalanine. Sequences without an unambiguous match to a single V gene segment were excluded from the earlier analysis of almost 600 of the donors. In an earlier analysis of a few hundred of the donors, V segments were called functional above 56.7% productive rearrangements and were called segregating when the between-donor standard deviation exceeded 5%. A statistical classification framework was built to diagnose cytomegalovirus status from the catalog of TCR beta chain sequences. In a later analysis, TCR nucleotide sequences were compared against IMGT/GENE-DB human TR gene sequences so that V and J genes could be assigned. In a later analysis, CDR3 sequences and most-parsimonious VDJ recombination scenarios were assigned using the TCRdist pipeline. In a later analysis, each TCR beta chain was defined by its CDR3 amino acid sequence together with its V-gene family, and reads lacking a unique V-gene family were excluded. A later analysis removed 500 to 650 highly shared, low-generation-probability nucleotide sequences to deal with suspected cross-contamination and a sequencing artifact. In a later analysis, a clonal expansion index for each public chain was calculated from normalized within-repertoire ranks of inferred template counts. In a later analysis, generation probabilities were computed with a VDJ recombination model fitted to out-of-frame rearrangements, and the resulting probabilities were checked against IGoR. In a later analysis, TCR-TCR, TCR-HLA and TCR-CMV co-occurrence was scored with hypergeometric tests, and a repertoire-size bias correction was applied to TCR pairs. False discovery rates were estimated in a later analysis by permuting HLA or CMV assignments 20 times. In a later analysis, co-occurring TCRs were grouped using DBSCAN, and TCRdist sequence similarity was added for clustering within HLA-allele-positive subsets. Repertoires with fewer than 30,000 or more than 120,000 public chains, plus five repertoires with anomalous nucleotide sharing, were excluded from co-occurrence clustering. TCRdb limited this immuneACCESS table to in-frame rearrangements with V and J called. A share of clones is missing; checked studies link under half to unresolved V genes, and the rest is unexplained. The V and J calls and clone size come from that table; D and trimming were worked out from the DNA. Across this sample there are around 130,000 clones, with about four fifths seen only once. Under 4.5% of the sample goes to the ten largest clones.

Findings and caveats that apply to the study as a whole: The 87-base-pair reads could not distinguish some IMGT-functional V segments, including TRBV6-2 and TRBV6-3, so those segments were excluded. A cluster of highly shared sequence variants was judged likely to be a technical artifact of the sequencing pipeline. An earlier analysis of approximately 530 of the donors showed that most TCR beta V segments appeared in productive rearrangements either about 87% or about 30% of the time, which broadly matched IMGT annotations. According to a later analysis, TCR association rates differed among HLA loci, with DRB1 alleles showing the most associated TCRs and HLA-C alleles showing the fewest. For the cohort, immune exposure information was limited to CMV serostatus. An association between a missense DCLRE1C variant and V-gene and J-gene trimming of TCR beta chains was found in a later genetic analysis and replicated in an independent cohort. In vitro tests confirmed that a few of the cytomegalovirus-associated TCR beta chains recognize cytomegalovirus antigens. In a later analysis, HLA-associated TCR beta chains showed more clonal expansion and lower generation probabilities than non-associated chains that were equally common. Because HLA typing was unavailable for some donors at each locus, only the typed subset was used in association tests. Most CMV-associated TCR beta chains appeared to be HLA-restricted in a later analysis, and the HLA associations seemed to be driven largely by CMV exposure. Several of the top co-occurrence clusters appeared to be linked to parvovirus B19, influenza, CMV and Epstein-Barr virus, according to a later analysis. The authors suggested that the approach could potentially be generalized to other disease states and immunological phenotypes. A further reported finding was that TCR beta sequences accurately predicted the HLA-A and HLA-B alleles for most subjects in the first cohort. The classifier was reported to diagnose cytomegalovirus status with high specificity and sensitivity in both the original and validation cohorts. Assigning TCR associations to individual alleles was difficult when HLA alleles, especially DR and DQ, strongly co-occurred. Compared with the 666-donor mean, donors in an Asian-associated ancestry cluster had fewer N-insertions in productive TCRs, according to a later genetic analysis. Sequencing depth was assumed to be roughly uniform across donors in the presence/absence analyses, though that assumption may not hold. In a later analysis, 16,951 TCR beta sequences were associated with specific HLA alleles at a false discovery rate of 0.05. Correlated functional status among segregating V segments might reflect linkage disequilibrium, but an unknown experimental factor could not be ruled out. Most TCR sequences were seen in very few donors, while some public TCRs were found in many individuals. The earlier analysis of approximately 590 of the donors excluded 15 to 20 rarely observed V segments, including chromosome 9 orphons, because counts were too low. A total of 150 or so TCR beta chains were listed by the study as associated with cytomegalovirus. The cohort was sequenced for TCR beta chains only, and without alpha or paired-chain data the features that could be detected were limited.

This sequence uses TRBV15 and TRBJ2-7, with TRBD1 identical over 9 junction bases. Sequenced sample: PBMCs. The origin of this receptor is a woman between 35 and 50 years old in good health and CMV-seronegative. CDR3 loop: CATSRDQVQGQGVSYEQYF. The nucleotide sequence is TGTGCCACCAGCAGAGATCAAGTCCAGGGACAGGGAGTTTCCTACGAGCAGTACTTC.